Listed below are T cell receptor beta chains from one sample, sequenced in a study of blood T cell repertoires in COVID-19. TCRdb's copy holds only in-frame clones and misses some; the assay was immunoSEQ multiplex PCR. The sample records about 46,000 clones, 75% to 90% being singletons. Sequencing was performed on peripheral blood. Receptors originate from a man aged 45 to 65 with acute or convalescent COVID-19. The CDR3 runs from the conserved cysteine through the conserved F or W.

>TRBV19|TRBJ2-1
CASSVLTGVAGYNEQFF
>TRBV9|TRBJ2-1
CASSPQTPSEHNEQFF
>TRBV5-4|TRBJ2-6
CASSLTGGTGANVLTF
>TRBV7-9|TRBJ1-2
CASSLDLYGYTF
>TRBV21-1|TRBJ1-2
CASSPKGGWGGYTF
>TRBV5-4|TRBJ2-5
CASSWRGETQYF
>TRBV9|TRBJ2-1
CASSLRTSTDVEQFF
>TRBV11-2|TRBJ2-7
CASSFLAGQLYEQYF
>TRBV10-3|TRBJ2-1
CAISEGTSGGFDEQFF
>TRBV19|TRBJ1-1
CASSSRAGDTEAFF
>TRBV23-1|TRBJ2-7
CASSQSGTSSYEQYF
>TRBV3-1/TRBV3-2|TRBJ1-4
CASSQDQNLNEKLFF
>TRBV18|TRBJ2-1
CASSPRQGRNEQFF
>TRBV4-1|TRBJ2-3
CASSQDLAGNTDTQYF
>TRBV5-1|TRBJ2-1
CASRSASGAPGEFF
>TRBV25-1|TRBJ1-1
CASRDDGTVRVAFF
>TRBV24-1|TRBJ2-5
CATSGTGGFETQYF
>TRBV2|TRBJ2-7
CASSEYRAYEQYF
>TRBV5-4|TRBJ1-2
CASSLSTGLYGYTF
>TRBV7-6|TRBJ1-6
CASSPQQGRGYSPLHF
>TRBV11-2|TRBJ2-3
CASSPPVTDTQYF
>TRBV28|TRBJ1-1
CASSFPTESVTANTEAFF
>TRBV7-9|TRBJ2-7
CASSFTAEIYEQYF
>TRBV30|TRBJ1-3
CAWSYMGTAGNTIYF